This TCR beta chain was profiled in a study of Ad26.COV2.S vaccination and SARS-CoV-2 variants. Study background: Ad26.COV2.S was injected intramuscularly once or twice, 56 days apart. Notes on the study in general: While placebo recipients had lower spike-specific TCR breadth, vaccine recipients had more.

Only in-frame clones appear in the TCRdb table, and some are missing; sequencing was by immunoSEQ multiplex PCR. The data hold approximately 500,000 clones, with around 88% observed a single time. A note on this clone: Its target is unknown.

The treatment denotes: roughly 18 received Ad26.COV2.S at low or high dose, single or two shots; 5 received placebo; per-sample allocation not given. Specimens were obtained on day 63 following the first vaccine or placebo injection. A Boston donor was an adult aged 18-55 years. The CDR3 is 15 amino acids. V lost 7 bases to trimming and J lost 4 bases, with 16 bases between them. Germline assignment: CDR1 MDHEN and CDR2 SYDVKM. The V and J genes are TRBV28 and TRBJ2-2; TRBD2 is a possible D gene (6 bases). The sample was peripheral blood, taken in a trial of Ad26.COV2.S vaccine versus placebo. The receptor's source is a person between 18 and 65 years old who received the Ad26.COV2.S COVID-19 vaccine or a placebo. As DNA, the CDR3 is TGTGCCAGCAACCGGAGGGGAGGCCGCACCGGGGAGCTGTTTTTT. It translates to CASNRRGGRTGELFF. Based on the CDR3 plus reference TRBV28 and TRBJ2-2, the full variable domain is DVKVTQSSRYLVKRTGEKVFLECVQDMDHENMFWYRQDPGLGLRLIYFSYDVKMKEKGDIPEGYSVSREKKERFSLILESASTNQTSMYLCASNRRGGRTGELFFGEGSRLTVL.